This TCR beta chain was profiled in a study of blood T cell repertoires in COVID-19. Data came from immunoSEQ multiplex PCR; TCRdb stores just in-frame clones and leaves some out. The profile shows 350,000 to 450,000 clones, approximately 90% of them singletons. V shed 3 bases and J shed 9 bases, with 8 bases lying between them. The CDR3 sequence is 12 residues long. Germline-derived CDR1 and CDR2 are KGHDR and SFDVKD. The rearrangement joins TRBV24-1 to TRBJ1-5; no firm D call. The sequence came from a woman in her thirties or forties who had been exposed to COVID-19. Sequencing was carried out using PBMCs or T cells enriched from blood (not recorded which). DNA for the CDR3: TGTGCCACCAGTGATACTTCCTGGCCCCAGCATTTT. Amino acid sequence: CATSDTSWPQHF.